This TCR beta chain was recovered during a study of T cells after yellow fever vaccination (dated by TCRdb to the late 2010s). Concerning the study at large: The SMART-Seq v4 Ultra Low Input RNA kit was used to prepare libraries from fractions with low cell numbers. Bulk PBMC replicates and cell subsets were isolated from blood drawn at multiple timepoints before and after both primary and secondary immunization. Two healthy male donors, one aged 18 to 30 and one aged 30 to 39 years, were included in the cohort. To follow T-cell clones before and after both primary and booster YFV17D yellow fever vaccination, bulk TCR alpha and beta repertoires underwent longitudinal sequencing.

According to the study, the label for this sample's treatment or condition signals: live attenuated yellow fever vaccine strain. At each blood-draw timepoint, two biological replicates of bulk PBMCs were obtained. A standard Ficoll-Paque protocol was used to isolate PBMCs from peripheral blood. TriZol was used to extract RNA from bulk PBMCs, CD4 and CD8 fractions, and dextramer-positive and dextramer-negative fractions. Results the study describes overall, beyond this receptor: After the booster, most clones that had expanded after primary vaccination were detected again (around 96% of CD4 and 88% of CD8), suggesting broad maintenance of memory. The secondary T-cell response was found to be weaker but faster than the primary response, with a peak reached on day 5 rather than on day 15. Only a couple of donors were included in the study, so the extent to which the findings can be generalized is limited. A small share of clonotypes occurred in both CD4 and CD8 compartments, likely arising from convergent recombination. Computational filtering was required because FACS-sorted repertoires could contain abundant contaminating clonotypes from the bulk population.

With regard to this clonotype: This receptor's antigen is unknown. It has no much larger one-base neighbor in the sample; base qualities were not kept.

Synthesis of TCR cDNA relied on 5'RACE template switching, a step that introduced a universal primer site along with unique molecular identifiers. Priming for cDNA synthesis came from both the TCR alpha and TCR beta constant segments. Library amplification involved two PCR steps, and the second step added sample barcodes and sequencing adapters. Sequencing of the libraries was done on either Illumina HiSeq 2500 (2x100 bp) or NovaSeq (2x150 bp). The authors' pipeline ran thus. Demultiplexing of reads and collapsing into UMI consensus sequences were performed with MIGEC, and V(D)J alignment was carried out with MiXCR. Vaccine-responding clonotypes were defined with edgeR using replicate PBMC samples, requiring FDR below 0.01 and a log2 fold change above 5 up to day 15. Each bulk clonotype received a CD4 or CD8 identity based on whether the sequenced CD4 or CD8 repertoire contained that clonotype at higher abundance. The raw public data were reprocessed by TCRdb itself: fastp quality trimming at Q25, MiXCR clonotype calling, in-frame beta chains only. One record per CDR3 amino acid sequence lists the most common genes and DNA. TCRdb, not the original authors, processed these V and J calls. The sample table records under 400,000 distinct CDR3 sequences; 9.5% to 13% of these occur just once. The ten largest clonotypes hold more than 15% of the sample.

Inclusive of the bounding cysteine and phenylalanine, the CDR3 is 13 residues long. The DNA shown is the 39-base CDR3, in frame from base 1. CDR1 and CDR2, per the germline V gene, are KGHSH and LQKENI. Germline trimming: 3 bases from V, 8 bases from J; junction bases outside gene matches: 4. The sequences come from PBMCs, collected on the day of the first yellow fever vaccination. The chain is encoded by TRBV18 joined to TRBJ1-5, with TRBD1 identical over 7 junction bases. The origin of this receptor is a man aged 18 to 29 who received the YFV17D yellow fever vaccine. Here is the DNA: TGTGCCAGCTCACCCGGAGGGGGCGAGCCCCAGCATTTT. Its coded protein is CASSPGGGEPQHF.